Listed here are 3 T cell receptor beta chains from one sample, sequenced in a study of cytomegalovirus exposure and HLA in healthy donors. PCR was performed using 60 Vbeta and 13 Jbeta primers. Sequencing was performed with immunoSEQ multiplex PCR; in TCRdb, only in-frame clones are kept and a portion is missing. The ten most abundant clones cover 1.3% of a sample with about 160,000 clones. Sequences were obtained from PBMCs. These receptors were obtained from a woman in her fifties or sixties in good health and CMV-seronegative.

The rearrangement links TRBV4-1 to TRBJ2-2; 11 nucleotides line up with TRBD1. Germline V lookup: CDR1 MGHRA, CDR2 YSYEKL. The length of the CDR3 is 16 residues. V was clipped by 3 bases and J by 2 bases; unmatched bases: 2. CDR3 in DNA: TGCGCCAGCAGCCAGGGACAGGGGGACAACACCGGGGAGCTGTTTTTT. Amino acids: CASSQGQGDNTGELFF.

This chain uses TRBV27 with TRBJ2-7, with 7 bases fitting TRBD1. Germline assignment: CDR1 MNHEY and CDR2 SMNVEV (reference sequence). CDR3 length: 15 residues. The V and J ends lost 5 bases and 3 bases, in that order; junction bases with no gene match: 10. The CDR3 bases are TGTGCCAGCAGTCCTAGAGACAGGGTCATCTACGAGCAGTACTTC. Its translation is CASSPRDRVIYEQYF.

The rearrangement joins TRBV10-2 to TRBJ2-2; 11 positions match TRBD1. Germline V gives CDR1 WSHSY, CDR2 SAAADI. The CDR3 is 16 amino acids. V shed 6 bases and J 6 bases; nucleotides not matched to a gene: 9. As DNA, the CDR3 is TGCGCCAGCAGAGGGGGGACAGGGGGACCAGCCGGGGAGCTGTTTTTT. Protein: CASRGGTGGPAGELFF.